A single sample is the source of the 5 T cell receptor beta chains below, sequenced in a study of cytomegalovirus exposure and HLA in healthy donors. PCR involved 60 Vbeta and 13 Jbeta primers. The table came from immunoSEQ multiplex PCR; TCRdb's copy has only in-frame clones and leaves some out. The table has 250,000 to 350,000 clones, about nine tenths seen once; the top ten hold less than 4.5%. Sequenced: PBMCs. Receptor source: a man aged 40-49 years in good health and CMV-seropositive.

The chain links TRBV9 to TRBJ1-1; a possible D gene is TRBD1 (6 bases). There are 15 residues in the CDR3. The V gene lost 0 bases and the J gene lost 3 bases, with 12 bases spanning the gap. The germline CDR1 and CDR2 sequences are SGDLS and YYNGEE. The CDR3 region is CASSVVGGPDTEAFF. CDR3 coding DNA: TGTGCCAGCAGCGTAGTAGGGGGTCCGGACACTGAAGCTTTCTTT.

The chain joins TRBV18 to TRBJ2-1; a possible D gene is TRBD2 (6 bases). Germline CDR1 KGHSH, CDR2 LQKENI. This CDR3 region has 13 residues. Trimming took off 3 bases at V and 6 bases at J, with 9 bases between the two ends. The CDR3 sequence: CASSPARGNEQFF. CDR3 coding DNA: TGTGCCAGCTCACCGGCGCGGGGCAATGAGCAGTTCTTC.

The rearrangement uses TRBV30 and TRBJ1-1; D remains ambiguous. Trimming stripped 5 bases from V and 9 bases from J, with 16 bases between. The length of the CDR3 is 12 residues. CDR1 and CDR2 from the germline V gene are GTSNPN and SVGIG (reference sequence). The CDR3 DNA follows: TGTGCCTGGTGTGACTCCGAGAACCAAGCTTTCTTT. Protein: CAWCDSENQAFF.

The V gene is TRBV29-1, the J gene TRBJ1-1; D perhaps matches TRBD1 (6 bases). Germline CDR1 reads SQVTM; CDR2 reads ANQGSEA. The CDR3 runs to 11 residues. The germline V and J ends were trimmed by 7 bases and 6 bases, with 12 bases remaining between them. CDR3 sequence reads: CSAPRGSEAFF. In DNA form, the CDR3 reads TGCAGCGCCCCGAGGGGGTCTGAAGCTTTCTTT.

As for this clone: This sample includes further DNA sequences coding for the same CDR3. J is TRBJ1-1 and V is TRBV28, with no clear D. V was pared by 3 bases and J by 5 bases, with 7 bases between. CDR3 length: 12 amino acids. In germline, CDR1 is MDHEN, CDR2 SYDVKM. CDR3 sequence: CASSFRQTEAFF. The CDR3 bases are TGTGCCAGCAGTTTTCGTCAGACTGAAGCTTTCTTT.